The 8 T cell receptor beta chains below all came from one sample that was sequenced in a study of CDR3 diversity in severe acne. TCRdb itself ran the PCR reads through MiXCR, one entry per CDR3 protein. The sample consists of more than 85,000 distinct CDR3 sequences, around 50% of them appearing once. Sequencing was done on a sample of blood. All receptors come from a male donor with severe acne vulgaris.

About this clonotype itself: A much larger clone differs by one base, so this may be a read error. The V gene is TRBV29-1, the J gene TRBJ2-2; D is possibly TRBD2 (7 bases). Trimming stripped 4 bases from V and 4 bases from J, with 13 bases between. This CDR3 spans 14 amino acids. Germline-derived CDR1 and CDR2 are SQVTM and ANQGSEA. The CDR3 reads CSVVRGAATGELFF. In DNA form, the CDR3 reads TGCAGCGTTGTACGGGGGGCGGCCACCGGGGAGCTGTTTTTT.

This chain joins TRBV5-4 and TRBJ2-3; TRBD2 aligns across 7 bases. The CDR3 runs to 12 residues. Per the germline V gene, CDR1 is SGHNT and CDR2 is YYREEE (reference sequence). V dropped 7 bases and J dropped 8; count of bases not matched to a gene: 7. The CDR3 DNA sequence: TGTGCCAGCCTGGCGGGAGCGGGTACGCAGTATTTT. Protein product: CASLAGAGTQYF.

This clonotype was counted ten times or more. The V and J genes are TRBV20-1 and TRBJ2-1, with 10 positions matching TRBD2. CDR1 is DFQATT and CDR2 is SNEGSKA in the germline V gene (reference sequence). This CDR3 has 17 residues. Trimming took 0 bases from V and 4 from J; bases not matched to a gene: 9. CDR3 sequence: CSARDRAGGPSYNEQFF. In DNA form, the CDR3 reads TGCAGTGCTAGAGATCGAGCGGGAGGGCCCTCGTACAATGAGCAGTTCTTC.

A note on this clonotype: A much larger clone is a single base away; this may be a read error. The genes are TRBV29-1 and TRBJ1-1; D possibly corresponds to TRBD1 (6 bases). CDR1 SQVTM and CDR2 ANQGSEA come from the germline V gene. CDR3 length: 14 amino acids. The CDR3 loop reads CSLSPGGRGTEASF. The CDR3 DNA sequence: TGCAGCCTTAGCCCGGGGGGGCGCGGCACTGAAGCTTCCTTT. Based on the CDR3 plus reference TRBV29-1 and TRBJ1-1, the full variable domain is SAVISQKPSRDICQRGTSLTIQCQVDSQVTMMFWYRQQPGQSLTLIATANQGSEATYESGFVIDKFPISRPNLTFSTLTVSNMSPEDSSIYLCSLSPGGRGTEASFGQGTRLTVV.

This clonotype has a count of ten or more. The rearrangement uses TRBV13 and TRBJ2-7; D might be TRBD1 (5 bases). The CDR3 runs 14 residues. Trimming took off 7 bases at V and 2 bases at J, with 15 bases between the two ends. Per the germline V gene, CDR1 is PRHDT and CDR2 is FYEKMQ (reference sequence). The CDR3 region is CASTQGAKPYEQYF. CDR3 DNA: TGTGCCAGCACCCAGGGCGCTAAACCCTACGAGCAGTACTTC.

This clonotype was observed many times. This chain connects TRBV27 to TRBJ2-3, with 10 bases lining up with TRBD2. This CDR3 comprises 16 residues. Germline CDR1 is MNHEY and CDR2 is SMNVEV (reference sequence). The V segment lost 5 bases and the J segment 2 bases; nucleotides outside the gene matches: 7. CDR3 DNA: TGTGCCAGCAGTACTCTTAGCGGGAGGCCCACAGATACGCAGTATTTT. It translates to CASSTLSGRPTDTQYF.

A remark on this clonotype: Its ends do not fully match the called genes, so a read error is possible. CDR3 sequence (DNA): TGTGTCAGCAGCCAAGGACTCAGCTCCTACGAGCAGTACTTC. Translation: CVSSQGLSSYEQYF. The chain couples TRBV5-5 to TRBJ2-7; perhaps TRBD2 as D (5 bases). Germline loops: CDR1 SGHKS, CDR2 YYEKEE (reference sequence). CDR3 length: 14 residues.

This clonotype was observed a handful of times. This rearrangement joins TRBV19 to TRBJ2-2, with 8 bases identical to TRBD2. CDR3 size: 15 residues. V lost 4 bases, J lost 7 bases, and 8 bases stayed unmatched. Germline V gene data show CDR1 as LNHDA and CDR2 as SQIVND (reference sequence). Here the CDR3 reads CASSRFVREVGELFF. The CDR3 nucleotides are TGTGCCAGTAGTAGGTTCGTGCGGGAGGTCGGGGAGCTGTTTTTT. Combining the CDR3 with reference TRBV19 and TRBJ2-2 gives the whole variable domain DGGITQSPKYLFRKEGQNVTLSCEQNLNHDAMYWYRQDPGQGLRLIYYSQIVNDFQKGDIAEGYSVSREKKESFPLTVTSAQKNPTAFYLCASSRFVREVGELFFGEGSRLTVL.